This paragraph covers one T cell receptor beta chain sequence. Its antigen remains unknown. The data were taken from a study of CD8+CD57+ T cells in acquired aplastic anemia. Study overall: The average for DNA from sorted CD4+ and CD8+ cells was 3 to 3.5 ug.

General observations from the study: Controls did not differ significantly from patients in CD8+ Simpson's diversity.

V was shortened by 1 base and J by 2 bases, with 7 bases between the two germline ends. Germline-derived CDR1 and CDR2 are DFQATT and SNEGSKA (reference sequence). The CDR3 runs 13 residues. TCR beta VDJ and CDR3 profiling used genomic DNA as template. TCRdb ran MiXCR on the reads and lists one entry per CDR3 protein. The data hold 200,000 or so distinct CDR3 sequences, with 60% to 80% observed a single time. All sequencing subjects had displayed CD8+CD57+ cell expansion on flow cytometry. Each patient had severe acquired aplastic anemia. The sequenced sample was sorted CD4+, CD8+, or CD8+CD57+ T cells (not recorded which) from PBMCs. The J gene is TRBJ2-3, the V gene TRBV20-1; D call uncertain. This TCR came from a human donor with aplastic anemia. The CDR3 spells CSARATPTDTQYF. CDR3 sequence (DNA): TGCAGTGCTAGAGCTACCCCCACAGATACGCAGTATTTT.